One and the same sample provided the 13 T cell receptor beta chains below, sequenced in a study of blood T cell repertoires in COVID-19. Clones were sequenced by immunoSEQ multiplex PCR, and TCRdb holds only the in-frame ones, with some missing. Altogether around 40,000 clones are present, just under 90% being singletons, with the ten largest covering 3.5% to 5%. The sequenced material came from peripheral blood. Source of these receptors: a man aged 40-50 years with COVID-19, enrolled during active disease.

The chain employs TRBV7-8 and TRBJ2-7; a possible D gene is TRBD2 (5 bases). V lost 5 bases and J lost 7, with 15 bases in between. This CDR3 contains 13 residues. Germline lookup yields CDR1 SGHVS and CDR2 FQNEAQ. The CDR3, as DNA: TGTGCCAGCAGCCCCGGGGTCCGTGGGGAGCAGTACTTC. Amino acids: CASSPGVRGEQYF. The variable domain in full, completed from reference TRBV7-8 and TRBJ2-7, reads GAGVSQSPRYKVAKRGQDVALRCDPISGHVSLFWYQQALGQGPEFLTYFQNEAQLDKSGLPSDRFFAERPEGSVSTLKIQRTQQEDSAVYLCASSPGVRGEQYFGPGTRLTVT.

V usage is TRBV4-1 and J usage is TRBJ2-3; perhaps TRBD2 as D (5 bases). The CDR3 covers 13 residues. Trimming removed 4 bases from V and 7 bases from J, with 12 bases in between. CDR1 and CDR2 (germline): MGHRA, YSYEKL. The CDR3 DNA sequence: TGCGCCAGCAGCCTCTTAACCGGGAATACGCAGTATTTT. This translates into CASSLLTGNTQYF.

The chain uses TRBV4-1 and TRBJ2-7; 10 bases line up with TRBD2. This CDR3 region has 17 residues. Per the germline V gene, CDR1 is MGHRA and CDR2 is YSYEKL. The trim removed 0 bases at V and 5 bases at J, leaving 10 bases unmatched. This CDR3 reads CASSQELTWTSGHEQYF. CDR3 sequence (DNA): TGCGCCAGCAGCCAAGAATTGACTTGGACTAGCGGCCACGAGCAGTACTTC.

This clone was recorded once. The genes are TRBV18 and TRBJ2-7, with TRBD2 as a possible D gene (5 bases). The CDR3 consists of 17 residues. The germline V and J ends were trimmed by 0 bases and 0 bases, with 15 bases remaining between them. CDR1 and CDR2 from the germline V gene are KGHSH and LQKENI. CDR3 sequence: CASSPPFAGIDSYEQYF. For the CDR3, the DNA is TGTGCCAGCTCACCACCTTTTGCCGGGATTGACTCCTACGAGCAGTACTTC.

The chain uses TRBV20-1 and TRBJ2-7, with D possibly being TRBD1 (5 bases). V was clipped by 4 bases and J by 5 bases, with 9 bases between them. Germline CDR1 reads DFQATT; CDR2 reads SNEGSKA (reference sequence). This CDR3 has 11 residues. The CDR3 region is CSATPGNEQYF. For the CDR3, the DNA is TGCAGTGCTACCCCAGGGAACGAGCAGTACTTC.

The genes are TRBV2 and TRBJ2-3; TRBD2 matches at 7 bases. Germline assignment: CDR1 SNHLY and CDR2 FYNNEI. The CDR3 is 18 amino acids. J gave up 2 bases and V 4 bases, and 15 bases lay outside the gene matches. CDR3 amino acids: CASSVTGLPFLVTDTQYF. The CDR3 region has the DNA TGTGCCAGCAGTGTGACGGGACTACCATTTCTGGTCACAGATACGCAGTATTTT. The entire variable domain, with the rest obtained from reference TRBV2 and TRBJ2-3, is as follows: EPEVTQTPSHQVTQMGQEVILRCVPISNHLYFYWYRQILGQKVEFLVSFYNNEISEKSEIFDDQFSVERPDGSNFTLKIRSTKLEDSAMYFCASSVTGLPFLVTDTQYFGPGTRLTVL.

The chain joins TRBV10-2 to TRBJ2-1; D may be TRBD2 (6 bases). V was shortened by 8 bases and J by 0 bases, with 8 bases between the two germline ends. Germline V CDR1 and CDR2: WSHSY, SAAADI. CDR3 size: 13 residues. DNA of the CDR3: TGCGCCAGCCGGGACTTCTCCTACAATGAGCAGTTCTTC. This sequence encodes CASRDFSYNEQFF.

The chain couples TRBV5-4 to TRBJ2-5; 7 positions match TRBD2. V was clipped by 4 bases and J by 7 bases; unmatched bases: 7. Germline V gene sequence: CDR1 SGHNT, CDR2 YYREEE (reference sequence). CDR3 length: 13 residues. The CDR3 DNA follows: TGTGCCAGCAGCCTACACGGGGGGACGACCCAGTACTTC. Translated, it gives CASSLHGGTTQYF.

The chain recombines TRBV13 with TRBJ1-3, with D perhaps TRBD1 (6 bases). Trimming removed 2 bases at V and 0 bases at J, with 17 bases between. Germline V gene sequence: CDR1 PRHDT, CDR2 FYEKMQ (reference sequence). The CDR3 is 18 residues long. The DNA for the CDR3 is TGTGCCAGCAGCTTACTCCCTCCGGGACAAGTCTCTGGAAACACCATATATTTT. Amino acid sequence: CASSLLPPGQVSGNTIYF.

V usage is TRBV2 and J usage is TRBJ2-2, with 12 bases matching TRBD2. The J segment lost 2 bases and the V segment lost 6 bases, leaving 4 bases of the junction unmatched. The CDR3 length is 16 residues. CDR1 is SNHLY, CDR2 FYNNEI, per germline. The CDR3 region is CASRQLAGGNTGELFF. DNA of the CDR3: TGTGCCAGCAGACAACTAGCGGGGGGTAACACCGGGGAGCTGTTTTTT.

The rearrangement joins TRBV28 to TRBJ2-7, with TRBD2 matching over 7 bases. V dropped 6 bases and J dropped 2; count of bases not matched to a gene: 16. The germline V gene has CDR1 MDHEN and CDR2 SYDVKM. This CDR3 has 17 residues. Here the CDR3 reads CASSDDRPGLPTYEQYF. The CDR3 DNA sequence: TGTGCCAGCAGCGATGACCGTCCGGGACTACCCACCTACGAGCAGTACTTC.

This rearrangement joins TRBV6-6 to TRBJ2-5, with a tentative D call TRBD1 (6 bases). The germline CDR1 and CDR2 sequences are MNHNY and SVGAGI (reference sequence). The CDR3 has 14 residues. Trimming took off 0 bases at V and 4 bases at J, with 9 bases between the two ends. The chain's CDR3 is CASSYSLRGETQYF. CDR3 nucleotide sequence: TGTGCCAGCAGTTACTCGCTCAGGGGAGAGACCCAGTACTTC.

In DNA, the CDR3 is TGTGCCAGCAGCTCCAGACAGGGAAGTAACTCTCATCAGCCCCAGCATTTT. This translates into CASSSRQGSNSHQPQHF. The V call is TRBV11-2, the J call TRBJ1-5, with TRBD1 matching over 7 bases. CDR1 and CDR2 (germline): SGHAT, FQNNGV. V shed 4 bases, J shed 5 bases, and the junction held 14 bases outside the gene matches. The CDR3 is 17 residues long.